A selection of T cell receptor beta chains follows, all from one sample in a study of spatial heterogeneity in lung cancer. One entry per CDR3 protein results from TCRdb running MiXCR on the 5' RACE reads. The repertoire holds around 110,000 distinct CDR3 sequences, with less than 15% as singletons. Sample: PBMCs, taken at follow-up. All receptors come from a male donor with early-stage non-small cell lung cancer. Both conserved end residues are part of each CDR3. The order of the fields is D gene, clone size, J gene, V gene, CDR3 protein, CDR3 DNA. A D gene is named only where the DNA matches it firmly. Only part of the rows carry a size: once, few, many, or a class if the clone is expanded.

NA	few	TRBJ2-1	TRBV9	CASSPNVGGRWNEQFF	TGTGCCAGCAGCCCTAATGTAGGGGGGCGATGGAATGAGCAGTTCTTC
TRBD2	NA	TRBJ2-7	TRBV10-3	CAISVAGTAYEQYF	TGTGCCATCAGTGTAGCGGGAACAGCCTACGAGCAGTACTTC
TRBD1	NA	TRBJ1-5	TRBV6-1	CASMTPGQGKKSNQPQHF	TGTGCCAGCATGACACCGGGACAGGGTAAGAAGAGCAATCAGCCCCAGCATTTT
TRBD2	NA	TRBJ2-3	TRBV10-3	CAIRPSGADDTQYF	TGTGCCATCCGCCCTAGCGGGGCTGACGATACGCAGTATTTT
NA	NA	TRBJ2-1	TRBV24-1	CATSPLGGLDEQFF	TGTGCCACCAGCCCCCTCGGGGGCTTGGATGAGCAGTTCTTC
NA	few	TRBJ2-7	TRBV7-9	CASSLAGPVGHEQYF	TGTGCCAGCAGCTTAGCGGGGCCCGTAGGCCACGAGCAGTACTTC
NA	few	TRBJ1-2	TRBV6-2/TRBV6-3	CASRFHAGPGYTF	TGTGCCAGCAGATTCCATGCAGGACCCGGCTACACCTTC
NA	few	TRBJ2-1	TRBV3-1	CASSHARGDNEQFF	TGTGCCAGCAGCCACGCCCGGGGCGACAATGAGCAGTTCTTC
NA	NA	TRBJ1-4	TRBV5-1	CASREEPNEKLFF	TGCGCCAGCAGAGAGGAACCTAATGAAAAACTGTTTTTT
NA	NA	TRBJ2-7	TRBV21-1	CASSKENRGWSYEQYF	TGTGCCAGCAGCAAAGAGAACAGGGGATGGTCCTACGAGCAGTACTTC
NA	NA	TRBJ1-4	TRBV6-2/TRBV6-3	CASRGTGNEKLFF	TGTGCCAGCAGGGGAACCGGGAATGAAAAACTGTTTTTT
TRBD1	NA	TRBJ1-6	TRBV10-3	CAIGGQDNSPLHF	TGTGCCATCGGGGGACAGGATAATTCACCCCTCCACTTT
TRBD1	many	TRBJ1-2	TRBV2	CASSIQGAWGYTF	TGTGCCAGCAGTATACAGGGGGCATGGGGCTACACCTTC
TRBD2	few	TRBJ2-5	TRBV2	CASRRGEGTQYF	TGTGCCAGCAGACGAGGGGAGGGGACCCAGTACTTC
NA	few	TRBJ1-3	TRBV7-9	CASIRAGESSGNTIYF	TGTGCCAGCATCCGGGCGGGGGAGAGCTCTGGAAACACCATATATTTT
TRBD1	few	TRBJ1-2	TRBV7-2	CASSLTGTLVGYTF	TGTGCCAGCAGCTTGACAGGGACACTGGTTGGCTACACCTTC
NA	many	TRBJ2-7	TRBV28	CASSLFSRSARQYF	TGTGCCAGCAGTTTATTTTCGCGTTCAGCTCGGCAGTACTTC
NA	NA	TRBJ2-1	TRBV7-3	CASSFGDRGPQYNEQFF	TGTGCCAGCAGCTTTGGGGATAGGGGACCCCAGTACAATGAGCAGTTCTTC
TRBD1	few	TRBJ1-2	TRBV7-8	CASSLAGTGYYTF	TGTGCCAGCAGCTTAGCGGGGACAGGGTACTACACCTTC
NA	many	TRBJ1-2	TRBV20-1	CSASRDGSYGYTF	TGCAGTGCTTCCCGGGACGGATCCTATGGCTACACCTTC
NA	many	TRBJ1-1	TRBV6-2/TRBV6-3	CASSPNRPNTEAFF	TGTGCCAGCAGTCCGAATCGACCGAACACTGAAGCTTTCTTT
NA	few	TRBJ1-6	TRBV21-1	CASSKWVGRGNSPLHF	NA
TRBD2	few	TRBJ2-1	TRBV5-1	CASSSEGLDYNEQFF	TGCGCCAGCAGCTCCGAGGGACTAGACTACAATGAGCAGTTCTTC
TRBD1	NA	TRBJ2-3	TRBV2	CASSEAPPGTGGQDTQYF	TGTGCCAGCAGTGAAGCCCCTCCCGGGACAGGGGGCCAAGATACGCAGTATTTT
TRBD1	many	TRBJ1-6	TRBV2	CASRRDRGTNSPLHF	TGTGCCAGCAGACGGGACAGGGGTACCAATTCACCCCTCCACTTT
TRBD2	NA	TRBJ2-3	TRBV20-1	CSVIVLASGGAGDTQYF	TGCAGTGTTATTGTCCTGGCTAGCGGGGGCGCCGGGGATACGCAGTATTTT
TRBD2	NA	TRBJ2-1	TRBV20-1	CSASGLVYNEQFF	TGCAGTGCCTCGGGACTAGTCTACAATGAGCAGTTCTTC
TRBD1	few	TRBJ1-1	TRBV5-1	CASSPRTGGIITEAFF	TGCGCCAGCAGCCCGAGGACAGGGGGCATTATCACTGAAGCTTTCTTT
TRBD2	many	TRBJ2-1	TRBV9	CASNLAEGNEQFF	TGTGCCAGCAACCTAGCGGAAGGGAATGAGCAGTTCTTC
NA	few	TRBJ2-5	TRBV24-1	CATSDLTGFRMETQYF	TGTGCCACCAGTGATTTGACAGGTTTTAGAATGGAGACCCAGTACTTC
TRBD1	few	TRBJ1-6	TRBV6-5	CASRPGQFNSPLHF	TGTGCCAGCAGGCCGGGACAGTTTAATTCACCCCTCCACTTT
NA	many	TRBJ2-7	TRBV11-3	CASSFDYTYEQYF	TGTGCCAGCAGCTTCGACTATACCTACGAGCAGTACTTC
NA	NA	TRBJ2-7	TRBV29-1	CSVEAEATYEQYF	TGCAGCGTTGAGGCAGAAGCGACGTACGAGCAGTACTTC
TRBD1	few	TRBJ1-6	TRBV4-1	CASSQDWTGYNSPLHF	TGCGCCAGCAGCCAAGACTGGACAGGGTACAATTCACCCCTCCACTTT
TRBD1	few	TRBJ2-1	TRBV4-1	CASSQEGQSSEQFF	TGCGCCAGCAGCCAAGAGGGACAGAGCAGCGAGCAGTTCTTC
NA	many	TRBJ2-7	TRBV19	CASSDRLLGHAEQYF	TGTGCCAGTAGTGACCGGCTATTGGGACACGCCGAGCAGTACTTC
TRBD1	NA	TRBJ1-1	TRBV13	CASSLRPGQLNTEAFF	TGTGCCAGCAGCTTACGCCCGGGACAGCTGAACACTGAAGCTTTCTTT
NA	few	TRBJ2-7	TRBV28	CASSLEGRTYEQYF	TGTGCCAGCAGTTTAGAGGGGAGGACCTACGAGCAGTACTTC
TRBD1	many	TRBJ2-3	TRBV15	CATSTRTGNGRDTQYF	TGTGCCACCAGCACCCGGACAGGCAACGGTCGCGATACGCAGTATTTT
NA	NA	TRBJ1-6	TRBV28	CATNLPGSDSPLHF	TGTGCCACTAATCTCCCGGGGTCGGATTCACCCCTCCACTTT
TRBD1	NA	TRBJ2-7	TRBV5-1	CASSPLTGAIYEQYF	TGCGCCAGCAGTCCACTGACAGGGGCAATCTACGAGCAGTACTTC
NA	NA	TRBJ2-3	TRBV12-3/TRBV12-4	CASSFWGPSLTDTQYF	TGTGCCAGCAGTTTTTGGGGTCCCAGTCTCACAGATACGCAGTATTTT
NA	few	TRBJ2-3	TRBV5-1	CASSLAGLHKADTQYF	TGCGCCAGCAGCTTGGCGGGACTCCACAAAGCGGATACGCAGTATTTT